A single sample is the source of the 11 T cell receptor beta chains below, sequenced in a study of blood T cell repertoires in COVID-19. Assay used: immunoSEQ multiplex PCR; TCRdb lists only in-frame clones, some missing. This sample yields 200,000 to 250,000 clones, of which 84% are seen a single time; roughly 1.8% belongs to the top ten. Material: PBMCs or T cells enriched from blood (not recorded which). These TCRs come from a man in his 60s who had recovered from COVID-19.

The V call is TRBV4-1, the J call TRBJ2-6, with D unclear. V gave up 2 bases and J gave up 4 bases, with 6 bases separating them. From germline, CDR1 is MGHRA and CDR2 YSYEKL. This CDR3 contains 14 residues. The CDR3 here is CASSQPEGANVLTF. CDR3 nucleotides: TGCGCCAGCAGCCAACCTGAGGGGGCCAACGTCCTGACTTTC.

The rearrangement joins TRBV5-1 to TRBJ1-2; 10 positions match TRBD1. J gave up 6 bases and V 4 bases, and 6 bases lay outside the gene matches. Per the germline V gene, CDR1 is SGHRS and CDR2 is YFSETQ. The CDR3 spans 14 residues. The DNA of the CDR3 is TGCGCCAGCAGCCCCCAGACAGGGGGCCATGGCTACACCTTC. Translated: CASSPQTGGHGYTF.

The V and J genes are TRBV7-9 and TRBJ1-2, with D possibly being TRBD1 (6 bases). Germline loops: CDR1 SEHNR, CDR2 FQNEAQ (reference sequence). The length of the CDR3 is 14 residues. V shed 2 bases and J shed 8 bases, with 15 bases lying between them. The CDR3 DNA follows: TGTGCCAGCAGCTTAAAGGGGCGGGGGCGCGGCTACACCTTC. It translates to CASSLKGRGRGYTF.

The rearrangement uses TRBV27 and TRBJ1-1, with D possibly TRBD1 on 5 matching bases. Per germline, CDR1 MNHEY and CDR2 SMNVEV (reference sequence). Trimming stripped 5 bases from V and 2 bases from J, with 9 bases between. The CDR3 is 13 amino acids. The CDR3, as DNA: TGTGCCAGCAGTCAGGGCCGAAACACTGAAGCTTTCTTT. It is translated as CASSQGRNTEAFF.

CDR3 sequence (DNA): TGTGCCAGCAAGCCACAGGGGGCGCGTGGAAACACCATATATTTT. The encoded protein is CASKPQGARGNTIYF. V gene TRBV6-5 combines with J gene TRBJ1-3, with TRBD1 identical over 9 bases. The germline V gene encodes CDR1 MNHEY and CDR2 SVGAGI. The CDR3 runs to 15 residues. After removal of 7 bases from V and 3 bases from J, the junction contained 7 bases not matched to a gene.

The CDR3: CASSYFGQFGEQYF. Here the CDR3 DNA reads TGTGCCAGCAGTTACTTTGGGCAGTTTGGCGAGCAGTACTTC. The V gene is TRBV6-2 or TRBV6-3, the J gene TRBJ2-7; D is ambiguous. Per germline, CDR1 MNHEY and CDR2 SVGEGT. V lost 1 base and J 6 bases, leaving 13 bases between the germline ends. The CDR3 consists of 14 residues.

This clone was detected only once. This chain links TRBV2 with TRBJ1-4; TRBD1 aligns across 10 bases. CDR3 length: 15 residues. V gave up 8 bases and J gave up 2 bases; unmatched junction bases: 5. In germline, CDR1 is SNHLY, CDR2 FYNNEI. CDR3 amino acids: CASRRDRGTNEKLFF. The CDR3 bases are TGTGCCAGCCGAAGGGACAGGGGTACTAATGAAAAACTGTTTTTT.

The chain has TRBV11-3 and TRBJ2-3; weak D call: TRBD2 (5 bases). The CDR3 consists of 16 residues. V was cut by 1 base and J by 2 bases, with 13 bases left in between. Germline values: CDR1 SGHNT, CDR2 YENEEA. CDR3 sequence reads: CASSLGVTRATDTQYF. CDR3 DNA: TGTGCCAGCAGCTTAGGGGTCACGAGGGCCACAGATACGCAGTATTTT. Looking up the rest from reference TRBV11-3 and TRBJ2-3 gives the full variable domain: EAGVVQSPRYKIIEKKQPVAFWCNPISGHNTLYWYLQNLGQGPELLIRYENEEAVDDSQLPKDRFSAERLKGVDSTLKIQPAELGDSAVYLCASSLGVTRATDTQYFGPGTRLTVL.

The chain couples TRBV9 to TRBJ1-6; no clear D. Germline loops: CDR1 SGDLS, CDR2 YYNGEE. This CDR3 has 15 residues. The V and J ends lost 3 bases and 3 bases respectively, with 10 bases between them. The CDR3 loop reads CASSAESHYNSPLHF. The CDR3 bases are TGTGCCAGCAGCGCCGAAAGCCACTATAATTCACCCCTCCACTTT.

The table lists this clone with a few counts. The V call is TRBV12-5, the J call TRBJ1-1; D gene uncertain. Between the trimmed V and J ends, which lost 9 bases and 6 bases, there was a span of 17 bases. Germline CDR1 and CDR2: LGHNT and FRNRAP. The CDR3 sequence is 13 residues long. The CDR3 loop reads CASNSGRNAEAFF. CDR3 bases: TGTGCTAGCAACAGCGGCCGAAACGCTGAAGCTTTCTTT.

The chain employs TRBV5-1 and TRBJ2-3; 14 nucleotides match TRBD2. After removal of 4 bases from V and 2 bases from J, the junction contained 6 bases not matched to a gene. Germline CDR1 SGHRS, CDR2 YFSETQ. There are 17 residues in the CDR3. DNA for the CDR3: TGCGCCAGCAGCCCGCAGGGACTAGCGGGGGACACAGATACGCAGTATTTT. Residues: CASSPQGLAGDTDTQYF.